The rows below give T cell receptor beta chains drawn from one sample of a study of control samples from healthy donors and cancer patients. TCRdb's table, derived via immunoSEQ multiplex PCR, lists solely in-frame clones and lacks some. The sample lists about 150,000 clones; about 93% were seen once. Sequenced material: blood. These receptors all come from a man between 50 and 59 years old in good health. Each CDR3 is given with its conserved first and last residue. Fields, in order: CDR3 DNA, CDR3 protein, clone size, J gene, D gene, V gene, CDR3 length. The D gene is left open where the match is weak. Some rows mark clone size as missing; the rest say once, few, many or name a class of expanded clone.

TGTGCCAGCAGCCAAGCCGGGACAGGGGTGGCAAAACTGTTTTTT,CASSQAGTGVAKLFF,NA,TRBJ1-4,TRBD1,TRBV3-1/TRBV3-2,15
TGTGCCAGTAACGAAGGACTCCTAAATCAGCCCCAGCATTTT,CASNEGLLNQPQHF,NA,TRBJ1-5,NA,TRBV19,14
TGTGCCAGCAGCCAAGGCAACGGGAGGAACACCGGGGAGCTGTTTTTT,CASSQGNGRNTGELFF,NA,TRBJ2-2,NA,TRBV3-1/TRBV3-2,16
TGCAGCGTGGAAAGGGGACGTTTTACAGATACGCAGTATTTT,CSVERGRFTDTQYF,once,TRBJ2-3,NA,TRBV29-1,14
TGTGCCAGTAGTAAAAACACCGGGGAGCTGTTTTTT,CASSKNTGELFF,NA,TRBJ2-2,NA,TRBV19,12
TGTGCCAGCAGTTCCCCGAACGGGGCTAACTATGGCTACACCTTC,CASSSPNGANYGYTF,NA,TRBJ1-2,NA,TRBV28,15
TGCGCCAGCAGTGAGTCAGCGGGGACGCTCCAAGAGACCCAGTACTTC,CASSESAGTLQETQYF,NA,TRBJ2-5,TRBD2,TRBV10-1,16
TGTGCCAGCAGCCAATTAGCGGGTGACACCGGGGAGCTGTTTTTT,CASSQLAGDTGELFF,NA,TRBJ2-2,TRBD2,TRBV3-1/TRBV3-2,15
TGTGCCAGTAGTATCAGCTCCGATACGCAGTATTTT,CASSISSDTQYF,NA,TRBJ2-3,NA,TRBV19,12
TGTGCCAGCAGCTTAGATGGCGGGGGCCCAGAGACCCAGTACTTC,CASSLDGGGPETQYF,NA,TRBJ2-5,NA,TRBV11-3,15
TGTGCCAGCAGCGTCCTTAGCGGGACCACAGATACGCAGTATTTT,CASSVLSGTTDTQYF,NA,TRBJ2-3,TRBD2,TRBV9,15
TGTGCCACCAGTGATCAATACGAATTTGATACGCAGTATTTT,CATSDQYEFDTQYF,NA,TRBJ2-3,NA,TRBV24-1,14
TGCGCCAGCAGTCGGTTTGAGGGGACGCAGAACTACGAGCAGTACTTC,CASSRFEGTQNYEQYF,NA,TRBJ2-7,NA,TRBV5-1,16
TGTGCCAGTAACTCGGACAGGTTCAGGCTCACCGGGGAGCTGTTTTTT,CASNSDRFRLTGELFF,NA,TRBJ2-2,TRBD1,TRBV19,16
TGTGCCAGCTCACCGTCGACAGGGTGGAGTAACACTGAAGCTTTCTTT,CASSPSTGWSNTEAFF,NA,TRBJ1-1,TRBD1,TRBV18,16
TGTGCCATCAGTGAGGTGGGGGCGCGATATGGCTACACCTTC,CAISEVGARYGYTF,NA,TRBJ1-2,NA,TRBV10-3,14
TGTGCCAGCAGCTGGGAAGGGACTAACTATGGCTACACCTTC,CASSWEGTNYGYTF,NA,TRBJ1-2,NA,TRBV5-5,14
TGTGCCAGCAGCCAGGACAGTTACACCGGGGAGCTGTTTTTT,CASSQDSYTGELFF,NA,TRBJ2-2,NA,TRBV11-3,14
TGTGCCAGCAGGGAGACAGAGTTTGATAATTCACCCCTCCACTTT,CASRETEFDNSPLHF,NA,TRBJ1-6,NA,TRBV5-4,15
TGTGCCAGCAGCCGCGGGGATTATAATGAAAAACTGTTTTTT,CASSRGDYNEKLFF,NA,TRBJ1-4,NA,TRBV28,14
TGTGCCAGCATCTACGGGCTATATGGCTACACCTTC,CASIYGLYGYTF,NA,TRBJ1-2,NA,TRBV6-6,12
TGTGCCAGCAGCTTAAACCGGGACAGAGGACAGGACTTC,CASSLNRDRGQDF,NA,TRBJ2-7,TRBD1,TRBV7-8,13
TGTGCCAGCAGCCAAGACGGGGGGCAGGGTCAGCCCCAGCATTTT,CASSQDGGQGQPQHF,NA,TRBJ1-5,NA,TRBV3-1/TRBV3-2,15
TGTGCCAGCAGCGTTAGGCCAGAAGAGACCCGGTACTTC,CASSVRPEETRYF,NA,TRBJ2-5,NA,TRBV9,13
TGCAGCGTTGGGGACAGGCTCTACGAGCAGTACTTC,CSVGDRLYEQYF,NA,TRBJ2-7,TRBD1,TRBV29-1,12
TGTGCCACCAGTGATTTAGTTGATACGCAGTATTTT,CATSDLVDTQYF,NA,TRBJ2-3,NA,TRBV24-1,12
TGTGCCATCAGCGGGCGACTAGCGGGGGCTGGGGATACGCAGTATTTT,CAISGRLAGAGDTQYF,NA,TRBJ2-3,TRBD2,TRBV10-3,16
TGTGCCTGGAATCCCCGGGGGTGGGGCAATCAGCCCCAGCATTTT,CAWNPRGWGNQPQHF,once,TRBJ1-5,NA,TRBV30,15
TGTGCCAGCAGCTTAACGGGGGGGACCAATGAGCAGTTCTTC,CASSLTGGTNEQFF,NA,TRBJ2-1,TRBD2,TRBV7-3,14
TGTGCCAGCAGCGTTGCCCCAGGGATTTTTGGGGGCTACACCTTC,CASSVAPGIFGGYTF,few,TRBJ1-2,NA,TRBV7-2,15
TGTGCCAGCAGCTTAAACAGGGGGGAAGAAAAACTGTTTTTT,CASSLNRGEEKLFF,NA,TRBJ1-4,TRBD1,TRBV7-9,14
TGTGCCAGCAGCTTACAGGGAGGCACCGGGGAGCTGTTTTTT,CASSLQGGTGELFF,NA,TRBJ2-2,NA,TRBV5-4,14
TGTGCCAGTAGTATGTCTACGGGAGTGGGGCAGCCCCAGCATTTT,CASSMSTGVGQPQHF,NA,TRBJ1-5,NA,TRBV19,15
TGTGCCAGCAGCGGACAGGGAACTAGCCTCTCCTACAATGAGCAGTTCTTC,CASSGQGTSLSYNEQFF,NA,TRBJ2-1,TRBD1,TRBV25-1,17
TGTGCCAGCGGGGCGCGGCTATCGGGAAACACCATATATTTT,CASGARLSGNTIYF,NA,TRBJ1-3,NA,TRBV9,14
TGCGCCAGCAGCCAAGTTTCCCGTAGCTCCTACAATGAGCAGTTCTTC,CASSQVSRSSYNEQFF,NA,TRBJ2-1,NA,TRBV4-1,16
TGTGCCAGCAGTTGGACAGGGGGCCATGAGCAGTTCTTC,CASSWTGGHEQFF,NA,TRBJ2-1,TRBD1,TRBV27,13
TGTGCCAGCAGAACAGGGGAGGATGGCTATGGCTACACCTTC,CASRTGEDGYGYTF,NA,TRBJ1-2,TRBD1,TRBV28,14
TGCGCCAGCAGTGAGGGGAACACTGAAGCTTTCTTT,CASSEGNTEAFF,NA,TRBJ1-1,NA,TRBV10-2,12
TGTGCCAGCAGTGAACGGAGACAGAACTCTGGAAACACCATATATTTT,CASSERRQNSGNTIYF,NA,TRBJ1-3,NA,TRBV6-1,16
TGTGCCAGCAGCGTAGACCCGGTCCCTTCAGGCGAGCAGTACTTC,CASSVDPVPSGEQYF,NA,TRBJ2-7,NA,TRBV9,15
TGCGCCAGCAGCTCGGGAGGCGGGACAGGGTCTACCAGCTCCTACGAGCAGTACTTC,CASSSGGGTGSTSSYEQYF,NA,TRBJ2-7,TRBD1,TRBV5-1,19
TGCGCCAGCAGCCCTGGAGGACTAGGCTTCAATGAGCAGTTCTTC,CASSPGGLGFNEQFF,NA,TRBJ2-1,TRBD2,TRBV5-1,15
TGTGCCAGCAGCTCTGACGGCCTAACCTCTGGAAACACCATATATTTT,CASSSDGLTSGNTIYF,NA,TRBJ1-3,NA,TRBV28,16
TGTGCCAGTAGTATCTCGACTGCTAGGACCGGGGAGCTGTTTTTT,CASSISTARTGELFF,NA,TRBJ2-2,NA,TRBV19,15
TGTGCCTGGAGCGTACTTCTGCCCGGACGGTACGAGCAGTACTTC,CAWSVLLPGRYEQYF,NA,TRBJ2-7,NA,TRBV30,15
TGTGCCAGCAGTCCTTCGACTAGCGGGTTCTACGAGCAGTACTTC,CASSPSTSGFYEQYF,once,TRBJ2-7,TRBD2,TRBV28,15
TGTGCCACCAACAAGGGGGCTAGCTATGGCTACACCTTC,CATNKGASYGYTF,NA,TRBJ1-2,TRBD1,TRBV28,13
TGTGCCAGCAGTGAAAGAACCGGGGCCAGCAATGAGCAGTTCTTC,CASSERTGASNEQFF,NA,TRBJ2-1,NA,TRBV2,15
TGCGCCAGCAGCTGGGATAGCTCTGGAAACACCATATATTTT,CASSWDSSGNTIYF,NA,TRBJ1-3,NA,TRBV5-1,14
TGTGCCAGCAGTCTTGGACAGGGGATACGTACGTACGAGCAGTACTTC,CASSLGQGIRTYEQYF,few,TRBJ2-7,TRBD1,TRBV28,16
TGTGCCAGCATCGAACTCGGGCTAGCGGGGCGCCAAGAGACCCAGTACTTC,CASIELGLAGRQETQYF,NA,TRBJ2-5,TRBD2,TRBV7-9,17
TGCGCCGGCAGCGCCCGGGACTCGAGCTCCTACGAGCAGTACTTC,CAGSARDSSSYEQYF,NA,TRBJ2-7,NA,TRBV5-1,15
TGCGCCAGCAGCCAAGATTTAGCCCGGAGCAGGGACGAGCAGTACTTC,CASSQDLARSRDEQYF,NA,TRBJ2-7,NA,TRBV4-1,16
TGTGCCAGCAGCTTAGGATCAACAAGGATCAATGAGCAGTTCTTC,CASSLGSTRINEQFF,NA,TRBJ2-1,NA,TRBV7-3,15